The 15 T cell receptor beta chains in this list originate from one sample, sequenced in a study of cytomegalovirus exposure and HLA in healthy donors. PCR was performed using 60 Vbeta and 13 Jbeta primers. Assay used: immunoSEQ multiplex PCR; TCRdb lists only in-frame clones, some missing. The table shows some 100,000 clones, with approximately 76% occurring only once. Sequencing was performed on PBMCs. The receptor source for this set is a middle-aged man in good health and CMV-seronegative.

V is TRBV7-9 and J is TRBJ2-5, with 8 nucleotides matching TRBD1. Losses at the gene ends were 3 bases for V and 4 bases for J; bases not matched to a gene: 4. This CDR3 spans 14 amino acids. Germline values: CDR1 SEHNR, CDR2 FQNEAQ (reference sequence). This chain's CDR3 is CASSFGQGLETQYF. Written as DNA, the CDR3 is TGTGCCAGCAGCTTCGGACAGGGATTAGAGACCCAGTACTTC.

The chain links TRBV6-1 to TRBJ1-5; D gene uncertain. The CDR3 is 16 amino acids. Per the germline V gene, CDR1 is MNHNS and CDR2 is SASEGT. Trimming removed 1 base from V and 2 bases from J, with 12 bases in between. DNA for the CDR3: TGTGCCAGCAGTGAAGTTGGAGGGAGAGGCAATCAGCCCCAGCATTTT. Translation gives CASSEVGGRGNQPQHF.

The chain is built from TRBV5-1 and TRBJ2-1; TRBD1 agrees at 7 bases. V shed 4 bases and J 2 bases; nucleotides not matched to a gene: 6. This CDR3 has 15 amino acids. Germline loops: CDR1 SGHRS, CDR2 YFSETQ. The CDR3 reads CASSGTRGPYNEQFF. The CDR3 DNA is TGCGCCAGCAGCGGCACGAGGGGGCCCTACAATGAGCAGTTCTTC.

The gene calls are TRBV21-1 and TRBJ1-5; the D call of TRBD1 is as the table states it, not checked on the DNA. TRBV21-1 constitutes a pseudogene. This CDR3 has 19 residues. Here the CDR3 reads CASSKGTGGDRYSNQPQHF. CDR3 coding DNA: TGTGCCAGCAGCAAAGGGACAGGGGGGGATAGATATAGCAATCAGCCCCAGCATTTT.

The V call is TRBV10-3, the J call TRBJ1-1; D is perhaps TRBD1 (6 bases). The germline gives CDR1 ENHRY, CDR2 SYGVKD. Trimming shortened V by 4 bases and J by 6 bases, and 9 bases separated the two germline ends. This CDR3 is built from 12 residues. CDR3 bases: TGTGCCATCAGTGTTACAGGGCCTGAAGCTTTCTTT. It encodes CAISVTGPEAFF.

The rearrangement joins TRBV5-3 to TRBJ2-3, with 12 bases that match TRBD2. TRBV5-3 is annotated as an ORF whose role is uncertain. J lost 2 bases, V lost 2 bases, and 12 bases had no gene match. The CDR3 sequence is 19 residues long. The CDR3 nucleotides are TGTGCCAGAAGCTTCCAGAGGACTAGCGGGAACAAAACCACAGATACGCAGTATTTT. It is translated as CARSFQRTSGNKTTDTQYF.

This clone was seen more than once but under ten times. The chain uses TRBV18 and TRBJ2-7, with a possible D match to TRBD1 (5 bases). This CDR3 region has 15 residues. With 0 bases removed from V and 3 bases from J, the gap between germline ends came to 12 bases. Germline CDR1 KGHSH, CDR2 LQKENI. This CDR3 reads CASSPPGYRSYEQYV. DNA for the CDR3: TGTGCCAGCTCACCACCAGGTTACAGGAGCTACGAGCAGTACGTC.

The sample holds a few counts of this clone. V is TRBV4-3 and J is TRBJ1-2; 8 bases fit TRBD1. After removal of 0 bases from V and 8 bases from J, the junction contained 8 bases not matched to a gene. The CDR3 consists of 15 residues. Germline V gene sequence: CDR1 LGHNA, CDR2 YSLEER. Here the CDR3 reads CASSQDWPGGAGYTF. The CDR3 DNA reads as TGCGCCAGCAGCCAAGATTGGCCAGGGGGCGCGGGCTACACCTTC.

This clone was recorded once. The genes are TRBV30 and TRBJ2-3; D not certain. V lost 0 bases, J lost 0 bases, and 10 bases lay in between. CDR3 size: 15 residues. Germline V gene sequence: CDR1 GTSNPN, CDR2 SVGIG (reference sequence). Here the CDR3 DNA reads TGTGCCTGGAGTGTGTCAGGCCCTAGCACAGATACGCAGTATTTT. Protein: CAWSVSGPSTDTQYF.

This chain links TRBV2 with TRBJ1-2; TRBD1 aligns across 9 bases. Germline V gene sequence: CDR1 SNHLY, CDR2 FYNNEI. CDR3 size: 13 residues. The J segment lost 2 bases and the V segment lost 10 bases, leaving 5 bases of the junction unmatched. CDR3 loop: CANRDRENYGYTF. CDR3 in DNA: TGTGCCAATCGGGACAGGGAAAACTATGGCTACACCTTC.

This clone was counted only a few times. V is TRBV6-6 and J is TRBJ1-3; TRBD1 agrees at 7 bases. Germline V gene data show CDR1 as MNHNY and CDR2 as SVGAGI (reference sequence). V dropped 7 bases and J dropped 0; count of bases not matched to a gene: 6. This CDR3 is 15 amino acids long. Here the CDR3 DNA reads TGTGCCAGCACCAGGGGGACGAGCTCTGGAAACACCATATATTTT. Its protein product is CASTRGTSSGNTIYF.

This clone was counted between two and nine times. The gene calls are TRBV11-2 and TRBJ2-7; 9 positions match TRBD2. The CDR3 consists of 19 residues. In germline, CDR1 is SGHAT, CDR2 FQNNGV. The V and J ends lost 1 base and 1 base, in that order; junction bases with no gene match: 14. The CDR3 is CASSLGRLAVSGRSYEQYF. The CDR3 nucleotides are TGTGCCAGCAGCTTAGGGCGACTAGCGGTATCTGGTAGGTCCTACGAGCAGTACTTC. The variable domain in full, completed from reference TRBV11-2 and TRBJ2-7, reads EAGVAQSPRYKIIEKRQSVAFWCNPISGHATLYWYQQILGQGPKLLIQFQNNGVVDDSQLPKDRFSAERLKGVDSTLKIQPAKLEDSAVYLCASSLGRLAVSGRSYEQYFGPGTRLTVT.

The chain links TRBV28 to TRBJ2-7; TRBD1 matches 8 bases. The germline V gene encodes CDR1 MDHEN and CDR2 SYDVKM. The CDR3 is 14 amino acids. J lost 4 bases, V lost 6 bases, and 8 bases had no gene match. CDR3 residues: CASRPMTGVYEQYV. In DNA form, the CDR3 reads TGTGCCAGCAGGCCTATGACAGGGGTGTACGAGCAGTACGTC.

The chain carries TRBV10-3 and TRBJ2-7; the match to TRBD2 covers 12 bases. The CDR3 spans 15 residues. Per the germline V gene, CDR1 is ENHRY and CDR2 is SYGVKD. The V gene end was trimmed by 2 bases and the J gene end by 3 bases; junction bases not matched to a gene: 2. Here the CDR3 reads CAISEGLAGNYEQYV. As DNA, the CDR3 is TGTGCCATCAGTGAGGGACTAGCGGGAAACTACGAGCAGTACGTC.

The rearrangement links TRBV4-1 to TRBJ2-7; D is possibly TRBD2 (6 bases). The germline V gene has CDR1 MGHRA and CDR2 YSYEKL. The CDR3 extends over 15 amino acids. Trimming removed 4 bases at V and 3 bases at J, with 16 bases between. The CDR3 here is CASSLTLDGGYEQYF. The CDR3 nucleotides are TGCGCCAGCAGCCTCACTCTTGACGGGGGCTACGAGCAGTACTTC.